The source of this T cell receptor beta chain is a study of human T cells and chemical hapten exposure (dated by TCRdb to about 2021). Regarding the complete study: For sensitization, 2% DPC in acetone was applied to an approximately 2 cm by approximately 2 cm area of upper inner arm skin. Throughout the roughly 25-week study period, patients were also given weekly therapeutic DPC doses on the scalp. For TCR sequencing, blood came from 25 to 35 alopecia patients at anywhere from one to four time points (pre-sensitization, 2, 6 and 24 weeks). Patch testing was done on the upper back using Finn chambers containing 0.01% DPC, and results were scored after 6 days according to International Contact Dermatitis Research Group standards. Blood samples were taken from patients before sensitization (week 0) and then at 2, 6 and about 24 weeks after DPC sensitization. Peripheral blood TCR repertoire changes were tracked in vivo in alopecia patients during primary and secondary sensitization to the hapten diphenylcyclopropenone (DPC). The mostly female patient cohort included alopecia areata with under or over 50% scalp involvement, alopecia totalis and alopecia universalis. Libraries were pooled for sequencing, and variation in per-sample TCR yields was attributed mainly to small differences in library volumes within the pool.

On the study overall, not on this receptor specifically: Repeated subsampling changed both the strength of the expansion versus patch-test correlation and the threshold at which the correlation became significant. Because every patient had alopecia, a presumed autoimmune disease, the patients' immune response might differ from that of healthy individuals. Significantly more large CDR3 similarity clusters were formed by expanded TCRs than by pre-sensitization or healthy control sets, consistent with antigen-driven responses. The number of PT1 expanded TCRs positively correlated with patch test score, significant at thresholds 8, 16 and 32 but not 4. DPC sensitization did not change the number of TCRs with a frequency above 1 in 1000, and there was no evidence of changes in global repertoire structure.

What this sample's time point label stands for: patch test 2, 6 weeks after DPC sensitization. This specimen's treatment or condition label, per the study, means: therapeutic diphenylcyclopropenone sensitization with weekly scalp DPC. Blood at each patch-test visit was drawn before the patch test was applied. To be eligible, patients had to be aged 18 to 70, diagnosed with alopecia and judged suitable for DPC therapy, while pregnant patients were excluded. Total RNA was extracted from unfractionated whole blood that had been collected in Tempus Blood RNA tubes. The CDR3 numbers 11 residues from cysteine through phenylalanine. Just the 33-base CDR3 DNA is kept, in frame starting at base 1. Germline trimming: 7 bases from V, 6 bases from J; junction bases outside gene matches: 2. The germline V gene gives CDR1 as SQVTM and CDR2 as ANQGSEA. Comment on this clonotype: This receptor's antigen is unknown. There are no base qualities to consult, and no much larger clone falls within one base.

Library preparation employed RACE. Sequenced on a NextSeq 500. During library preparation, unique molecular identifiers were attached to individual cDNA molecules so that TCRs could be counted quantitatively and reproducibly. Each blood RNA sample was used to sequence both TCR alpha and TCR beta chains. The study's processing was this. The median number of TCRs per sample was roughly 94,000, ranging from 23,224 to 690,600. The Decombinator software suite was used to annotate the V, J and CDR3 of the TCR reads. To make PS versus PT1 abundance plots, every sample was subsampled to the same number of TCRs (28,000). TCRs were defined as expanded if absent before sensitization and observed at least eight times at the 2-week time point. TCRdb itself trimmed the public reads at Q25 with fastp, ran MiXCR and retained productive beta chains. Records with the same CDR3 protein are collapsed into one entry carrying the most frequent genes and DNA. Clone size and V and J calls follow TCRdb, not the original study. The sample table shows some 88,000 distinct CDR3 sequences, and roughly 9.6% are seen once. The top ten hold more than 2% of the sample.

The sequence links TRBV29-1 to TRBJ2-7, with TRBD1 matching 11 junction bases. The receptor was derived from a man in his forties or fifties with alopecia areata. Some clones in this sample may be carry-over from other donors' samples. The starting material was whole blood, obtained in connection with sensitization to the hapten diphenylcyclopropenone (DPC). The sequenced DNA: TGCAGCGCGGGGACAGGGGGCGAGCAGTACTTC. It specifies CSAGTGGEQYF.